What follows are 2 T cell receptor beta chains derived from one specimen sequenced in a study of OX40 agonist ivuxolimab in advanced cancers. TCRdb's copy holds only in-frame clones and misses some; the assay was immunoSEQ multiplex PCR. The data contain more than 13,000 clones, approximately 80% of them seen just once; the ten biggest clones take up about 35%. Sample: CD4+ or CD8+ T cells sorted from blood, taken in a trial of the OX40 agonist ivuxolimab. The receptor source for this set is an adult with an advanced solid tumor such as melanoma, head and neck, liver or kidney cancer.

With respect to this clone: A junction boundary mismatches the germline segment, possibly from a read error. J is TRBJ1-2 and V is TRBV6-1, with D tentatively TRBD1 (5 bases). CDR3 length equals 15 residues. Looked up from germline, CDR1 is MNHNS and CDR2 is SASEGT. CDR3 amino acids: CASSEVAGTKYGYTF. In nucleotides, the CDR3 is TGTGCCAGCAGTGAAGTAGCAGGGACTAAGTATGGCTACACCTTC.

CDR3 nucleotide sequence: TGTGCCAGCAGCCTCGGTGGAGAAGGGACCTACGAGCAGTACTTC. This gives the protein CASSLGGEGTYEQYF. The rearrangement joins TRBV9 to TRBJ2-7, with D unclear. This CDR3 comprises 15 residues. V shed 4 bases and J shed 2 bases, with 16 bases lying between them. Per the germline V gene, CDR1 is SGDLS and CDR2 is YYNGEE.